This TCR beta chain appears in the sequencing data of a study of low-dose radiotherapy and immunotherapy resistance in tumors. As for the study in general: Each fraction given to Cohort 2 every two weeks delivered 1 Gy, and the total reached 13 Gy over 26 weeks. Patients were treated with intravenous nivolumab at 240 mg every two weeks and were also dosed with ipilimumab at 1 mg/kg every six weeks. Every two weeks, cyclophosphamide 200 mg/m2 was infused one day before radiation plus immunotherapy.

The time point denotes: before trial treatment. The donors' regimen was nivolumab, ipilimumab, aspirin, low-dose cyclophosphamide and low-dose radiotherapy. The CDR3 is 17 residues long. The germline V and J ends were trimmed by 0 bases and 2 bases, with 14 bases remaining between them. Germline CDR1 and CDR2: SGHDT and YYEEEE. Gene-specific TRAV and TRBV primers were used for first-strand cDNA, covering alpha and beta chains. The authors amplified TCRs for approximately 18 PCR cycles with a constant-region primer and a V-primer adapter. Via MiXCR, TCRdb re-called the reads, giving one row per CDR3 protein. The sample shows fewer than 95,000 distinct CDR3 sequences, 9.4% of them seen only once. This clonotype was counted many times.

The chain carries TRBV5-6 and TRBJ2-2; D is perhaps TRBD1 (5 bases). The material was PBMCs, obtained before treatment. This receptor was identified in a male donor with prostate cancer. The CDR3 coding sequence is TGTGCCAGCAGCTTGGTTGGGGCAGGCGTTAACACCGGGGAGCTGTTTTTT. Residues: CASSLVGAGVNTGELFF.